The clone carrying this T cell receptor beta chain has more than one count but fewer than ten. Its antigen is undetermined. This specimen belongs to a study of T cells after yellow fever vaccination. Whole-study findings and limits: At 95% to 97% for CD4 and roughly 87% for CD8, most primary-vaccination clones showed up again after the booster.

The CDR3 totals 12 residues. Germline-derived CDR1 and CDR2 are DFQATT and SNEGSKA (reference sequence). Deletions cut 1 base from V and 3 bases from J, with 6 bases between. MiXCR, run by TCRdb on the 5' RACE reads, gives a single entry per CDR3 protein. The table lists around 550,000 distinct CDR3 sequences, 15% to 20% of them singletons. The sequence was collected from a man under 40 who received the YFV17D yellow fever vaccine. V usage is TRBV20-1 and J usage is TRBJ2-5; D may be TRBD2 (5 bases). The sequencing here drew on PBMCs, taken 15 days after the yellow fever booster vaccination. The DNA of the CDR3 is TGCAGTGCTAGAGGAGCGGAAGAGACCCAGTACTTC. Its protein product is CSARGAEETQYF.